Detailed here is one T cell receptor (beta chain). Its specificity is unknown. This entry comes from a study of Ad26.COV2.S vaccination and SARS-CoV-2 variants. Study as a whole: Once, or twice with 56 days between doses, Ad26.COV2.S was given intramuscularly.

General study results and limits: Non-spike TCR breadth showed similarity between vaccine and placebo recipients. Total T cell responses were possibly underestimated by TCR breadth and depth analyses.

This sample's treatment: around 19 received Ad26.COV2.S at low or high dose, single or two shots; five or six received placebo; per-sample allocation not given. Sampling happened 63 days after the first vaccine or placebo injection. V lost 2 bases, J lost 5 bases, and 22 bases lay in between. The CDR3 has 17 residues. Germline V gives CDR1 SGHKS, CDR2 YYEKEE (reference sequence). Only in-frame clones appear in the TCRdb table, and some are missing; sequencing was by immunoSEQ multiplex PCR. The sample lists about 350,000 clones; around 88% were seen once. Here the sequenced sample was peripheral blood, taken in a trial of Ad26.COV2.S vaccine versus placebo. The chain is built from TRBV5-5 and TRBJ1-2; D not certain. The receptor's source is a person aged 18-60 years who received the Ad26.COV2.S COVID-19 vaccine or a placebo. CDR3 amino acids: CASSLEWQDQRAYGYTF. For the CDR3, the DNA is TGTGCCAGCAGCTTAGAGTGGCAGGACCAAAGAGCATATGGCTACACCTTC.